Listed here are 28 T cell receptor beta chains from one sample, sequenced in a study of technical replicates of blood from several donors. The assay was immunoSEQ multiplex PCR, and TCRdb's table has in-frame clones only and misses some. Of about 85,000 clones listed, 90% to 95% were seen once; the top ten hold around 0.41%. The sequenced material came from T cells isolated from PBMCs. The source is a human donor in good health.

The chain is built from TRBV5-3 and TRBJ2-1; 15 bases are a match to TRBD2. TRBV5-3 is flagged as an ORF with uncertain function. This CDR3 is 20 amino acids long. The ends lost 3 bases at V and 1 base at J; junction bases unmatched: 11. CDR3 loop: CARSSGLAGGLFKSYNEQFF. CDR3 DNA: TGTGCCAGAAGCTCGGGACTAGCGGGAGGTCTTTTCAAGTCCTACAATGAGCAGTTCTTC.

V and J are TRBV19 and TRBJ2-1; D unresolved. CDR1 and CDR2 from the germline V gene are LNHDA and SQIVND (reference sequence). The CDR3 consists of 12 residues. V lost 7 bases, J lost 0 bases, and 4 bases lay in between. The CDR3 DNA reads as TGTGCCAGTACTAGCTCCTACAATGAGCAGTTCTTC. Translated: CASTSSYNEQFF.

The chain has TRBV4-1 and TRBJ2-7; D may be TRBD1 (6 bases). The germline V gene encodes CDR1 MGHRA and CDR2 YSYEKL. CDR3 length: 15 residues. V was pared by 4 bases and J by 2 bases, with 15 bases between. As DNA, the CDR3 is TGCGCCAGCAGCCGGTCTTCAGGGGAACCCTACGAGCAGTACTTC. Residues: CASSRSSGEPYEQYF.

The V gene is TRBV4-3, the J gene TRBJ1-4; no clear D. In germline, CDR1 is LGHNA, CDR2 YSLEER. The V end was cut by 0 bases, the J end by 8 bases, with 10 bases between. The CDR3 has 14 residues. The chain's CDR3 is CASSQELVSEKLFF. The CDR3 bases are TGCGCCAGCAGCCAAGAACTGGTTTCGGAAAAACTGTTTTTT.

The table lists this clone with a count of one. Here the CDR3 DNA reads TGTGCTAGTGGTTTCGCCCGGGACAGGGACACTGAAGCTTTCTTT. It encodes CASGFARDRDTEAFF. The chain combines TRBV12-5 with TRBJ1-1, with TRBD1 matching 9 bases. In germline, CDR1 is LGHNT, CDR2 FRNRAP. This CDR3 has 15 amino acids. The J segment lost 3 bases and the V segment lost 3 bases, leaving 5 bases of the junction unmatched. The whole variable domain, filled in from reference TRBV12-5 and TRBJ1-1, reads DARVTQTPRHKVTEMGQEVTMRCQPILGHNTVFWYRQTMMQGLELLAYFRNRAPLDDSGMPKDRFSAEMPDATLATLKIQPSEPRDSAVYFCASGFARDRDTEAFFGQGTRLTVV.

The rearrangement links TRBV9 to TRBJ2-3; TRBD2 aligns across 14 bases. The germline V gene has CDR1 SGDLS and CDR2 YYNGEE. This CDR3 has 18 residues. Trimming cost V 4 bases and J 3 bases; bases outside gene matches: 10. The DNA of the CDR3 is TGTGCCAGCAGCTTCGGACTAGCGGGAGGCCTTAGTACAGATACGCAGTATTTT. This gives the protein CASSFGLAGGLSTDTQYF.

This clone was seen once. The chain combines TRBV19 with TRBJ2-7, with TRBD2 as a possible D gene (5 bases). Trimming stripped 5 bases from V and 4 bases from J, with 15 bases between. Germline assignment: CDR1 LNHDA and CDR2 SQIVND (reference sequence). The CDR3 totals 14 residues. The CDR3, as DNA: TGTGCCAGTAGTGAGGGTAATTTTGGGTACGAGCAGTACTTC. It is translated as CASSEGNFGYEQYF.

This sequence joins TRBV27 and TRBJ2-3; 8 bases match TRBD2. Germline CDR1 and CDR2: MNHEY and SMNVEV (reference sequence). This CDR3 is 12 amino acids long. Trimming at V came to 6 bases and at J to 6 bases, leaving 2 bases not matched to a gene. The CDR3 region has the DNA TGTGCCAGCAGAGCGGGAGCTGATACGCAGTATTTT. It yields the protein CASRAGADTQYF.

The chain employs TRBV5-6 and TRBJ2-4; possibly TRBD1 for D (6 bases). CDR3 size: 13 residues. Deletions cut 1 base from V and 8 bases from J, with 10 bases between. Germline assignment: CDR1 SGHDT and CDR2 YYEEEE. CDR3 protein: CASSLLGGDIQYF. For the CDR3, the DNA is TGTGCCAGCAGCTTGCTTGGGGGCGACATTCAGTACTTC.

This rearrangement joins TRBV7-9 to TRBJ2-7; TRBD1 aligns across 8 bases. Looked up from germline, CDR1 is SEHNR and CDR2 is FQNEAQ (reference sequence). The CDR3 contains 13 residues. The V gene end was trimmed by 8 bases and the J gene end by 2 bases; junction bases not matched to a gene: 5. CDR3: CASQGQDAYEQYF. CDR3 nucleotide sequence: TGTGCCAGCCAGGGACAGGACGCCTACGAGCAGTACTTC.

The chain has TRBV30 and TRBJ2-7, with TRBD1 matching over 9 bases. V trimming: 3 bases; J trimming: 4 bases; junction bases outside the gene matches: 4. Germline lookup yields CDR1 GTSNPN and CDR2 SVGIG (reference sequence). This CDR3 comprises 13 residues. The CDR3 is CAWRTGTGYEQYF. The CDR3 nucleotides are TGTGCCTGGAGAACCGGGACAGGGTACGAGCAGTACTTC.

CDR3 amino acids: CSVEQTAYTEAFF. The CDR3 nucleotides read TGCAGCGTTGAACAGACAGCTTACACTGAAGCTTTCTTT. The chain uses TRBV29-1 and TRBJ1-1; D might be TRBD1 (5 bases). The CDR3 contains 13 residues. V was clipped by 2 bases and J by 3 bases, with 10 bases between them. CDR1 is SQVTM and CDR2 is ANQGSEA in the germline V gene. The full variable domain, in which reference TRBV29-1 and TRBJ1-1 provide the parts outside the CDR3, is SAVISQKPSRDICQRGTSLTIQCQVDSQVTMMFWYRQQPGQSLTLIATANQGSEATYESGFVIDKFPISRPNLTFSTLTVSNMSPEDSSIYLCSVEQTAYTEAFFGQGTRLTVV.

V usage is TRBV6-1 and J usage is TRBJ2-3; D remains unclear. V was clipped by 2 bases and J by 2 bases, with 8 bases between them. This CDR3 contains 14 residues. In germline, CDR1 is MNHNS, CDR2 SASEGT. DNA of the CDR3: TGTGCCAGCAGTGAATTGTACTCCACAGATACGCAGTATTTT. It specifies CASSELYSTDTQYF.

The V gene is TRBV5-1, the J gene TRBJ2-5; D unclear. CDR3 length: 12 residues. Trimming removed 5 bases from V and 5 bases from J, with 10 bases in between. From germline, CDR1 is SGHRS and CDR2 YFSETQ. The CDR3, as DNA: TGCGCCAGCAGTCGTCTATCGGAGACCCAGTACTTC. Protein sequence: CASSRLSETQYF.

The chain links TRBV9 to TRBJ2-7, with D maybe TRBD2 (6 bases). Germline assignment: CDR1 SGDLS and CDR2 YYNGEE. V was pared by 1 base and J by 2 bases, with 13 bases between. This CDR3 comprises 15 residues. This chain's CDR3 is CASSVNLAGPYEQYF. The CDR3 DNA is TGTGCCAGCAGCGTAAACCTTGCGGGGCCCTACGAGCAGTACTTC.

There are a few counts of this clone. The V and J genes are TRBV27 and TRBJ1-5; 12 bases line up with TRBD1. V was pared by 5 bases and J by 4 bases, with 9 bases of the junction left unmatched. The V gene's germline CDR1 is MNHEY and CDR2 SMNVEV (reference sequence). The CDR3 loop spans 17 amino acids. The CDR3 nucleotides read TGTGCCAGCAGTAGGGGGACAGGGGGCTCCAGTAATCAGCCCCAGCATTTT. Its protein is CASSRGTGGSSNQPQHF.

CDR3: CATRQGENNEQFF. The CDR3 DNA is TGTGCCACCCGACAGGGGGAGAACAATGAGCAGTTCTTC. The J gene is TRBJ2-1, the V gene TRBV10-3, with 9 bases identical to TRBD1. The germline V gene has CDR1 ENHRY and CDR2 SYGVKD. This CDR3 spans 13 amino acids. Unmatched junction bases numbered 6, after V lost 10 bases and J lost 5 bases.

This sequence joins TRBV29-1 and TRBJ2-5, with TRBD1 matching 7 bases. In germline, CDR1 is SQVTM, CDR2 ANQGSEA. CDR3 length: 13 amino acids. The V segment lost 5 bases and the J segment 0 bases; nucleotides outside the gene matches: 3. CDR3 DNA sequence: TGCAGCGTTTGGACAGGAGACCAAGAGACCCAGTACTTC. Translation: CSVWTGDQETQYF.

The gene calls are TRBV6-5 and TRBJ2-4; no clear D gene. Trimming cost V 3 bases and J 7 bases, with 10 bases left between them. The CDR3 extends over 13 amino acids. CDR1 and CDR2 (germline): MNHEY, SVGAGI. The CDR3 reads CASSYEVGNIQYF. The CDR3 region has the DNA TGTGCCAGCAGTTATGAAGTCGGGAACATTCAGTACTTC.

The chain employs TRBV29-1 and TRBJ2-7; 13 nucleotides align to TRBD2. The CDR3 covers 15 residues. Trimming cost V 0 bases and J 4 bases; bases outside gene matches: 3. In germline, CDR1 is SQVTM, CDR2 ANQGSEA. The CDR3 sequence is CSVEDTSGREYEQYF. For the CDR3, the DNA is TGCAGCGTTGAAGACACTAGCGGGAGGGAGTACGAGCAGTACTTC.

The gene calls are TRBV18 and TRBJ1-1; maybe TRBD1 (6 bases). CDR3 length equals 14 residues. Germline V lookup: CDR1 KGHSH, CDR2 LQKENI. V shed 3 bases and J shed 1 base, with 9 bases lying between them. The CDR3 DNA reads TGTGCCAGCTCACCCCAGGGGACGAACACTGAAGCTTTCTTT. Protein product: CASSPQGTNTEAFF.

The genes are TRBV10-3 and TRBJ2-7; D unresolved. Germline CDR1 and CDR2: ENHRY and SYGVKD. The length of the CDR3 is 12 residues. The V end lost 2 bases, the J end lost 3 bases, and 5 bases lay between the germline ends. The CDR3 protein is CAISEVNYEQYF. The CDR3 DNA reads TGTGCCATCAGTGAGGTCAACTACGAGCAGTACTTC.

This chain connects TRBV6-1 to TRBJ1-4; D not certain. This CDR3 has 16 residues. Between the trimmed V and J ends, which lost 4 bases and 3 bases, there was a span of 15 bases. Germline V gives CDR1 MNHNS, CDR2 SASEGT. The CDR3 reads CASSALSPGSNEKLFF. The CDR3 DNA sequence: TGTGCCAGCAGTGCACTCTCTCCCGGGTCTAATGAAAAACTGTTTTTT.

CDR3 DNA sequence: TGCGCCAGCAGCCAAGCTAGCGGGAGGTTCTACGAGCAGTACTTC. Protein sequence: CASSQASGRFYEQYF. This sequence joins TRBV4-3 and TRBJ2-7; 11 bases are a match to TRBD2. The CDR3 is made up of 15 amino acids. After removal of 1 base from V and 3 bases from J, the junction contained 2 bases not matched to a gene. Looked up from germline, CDR1 is LGHNA and CDR2 is YSLEER.

The V call is TRBV15, the J call TRBJ2-7; 7 bases agree with TRBD2. With 1 base clipped from V and 3 bases from J, the junction kept 6 bases outside the gene matches. CDR1 and CDR2 (germline): LNHNV, YYDKDF (reference sequence). The CDR3 covers 15 residues. In nucleotides, the CDR3 is TGTGCCACCAGCAGAGTGGACGGGGAGGGCTACGAGCAGTACTTC. Translation: CATSRVDGEGYEQYF.

The chain combines TRBV5-4 with TRBJ1-1, with no clear D. Trimming stripped 2 bases from V and 0 bases from J, with 8 bases between. This CDR3 contains 14 residues. Germline V gene lookup returns CDR1 SGHNT and CDR2 YYREEE (reference sequence). CDR3 nucleotide sequence: TGTGCCAGCAGCTTATCCCCCATGAACACTGAAGCTTTCTTT. Protein product: CASSLSPMNTEAFF.

The J gene is TRBJ2-1, the V gene TRBV7-6; TRBD2 matches 10 bases. V shed 2 bases, J shed 9 bases, and the junction held 7 bases outside the gene matches. The CDR3 covers 15 residues. Looked up from germline, CDR1 is SGHVS and CDR2 is FNYEAQ. CDR3 DNA: TGTGCCAGCAGCTTACTGACTAGCGGGCCTGGTGAGCAGTTCTTC. Amino acid sequence: CASSLLTSGPGEQFF.

The V call is TRBV2, the J call TRBJ2-3, with TRBD1 identical over 7 bases. CDR3 size: 14 residues. CDR1 and CDR2 (germline): SNHLY, FYNNEI. The V segment lost 6 bases and the J segment 1 base; nucleotides outside the gene matches: 4. The CDR3 region has the DNA TGTGCCAGCAGGGACGACAGGGGCACAGATACGCAGTATTTT. This encodes CASRDDRGTDTQYF. Based on the CDR3 plus reference TRBV2 and TRBJ2-3, the full variable domain is EPEVTQTPSHQVTQMGQEVILRCVPISNHLYFYWYRQILGQKVEFLVSFYNNEISEKSEIFDDQFSVERPDGSNFTLKIRSTKLEDSAMYFCASRDDRGTDTQYFGPGTRLTVL.